The sample holds a few counts of the clone carrying this T cell receptor beta chain. Antigen specificity is unknown. These data are taken from a study of beta chain features in type 1 diabetes. Notes on the study in general: Shorter TCRB CDR3s, moderately but significantly so, marked every one of the four CD4+ subsets in Type 1 diabetes patients.

Reverse transcription of all isolated RNA meant that expressed TCRB transcripts were sequenced. About 3.57 million reads per sample were averaged for naive, central memory and regulatory samples. The assay was immunoSEQ multiplex PCR, and TCRdb's table has in-frame clones only and misses some. The table shows approximately 250,000 clones, with less than 15% occurring only once. From germline, CDR1 is SGHDT and CDR2 YYEEEE. V trimming: 3 bases; J trimming: 12 bases; junction bases outside the gene matches: 12. The CDR3 covers 14 residues. The source material was naive CD4+ T cells from blood. The TCR sequence derives from a woman aged 40 to 50 in good health. The chain carries TRBV5-6 and TRBJ1-2; TRBD1 agrees at 9 bases. The CDR3 DNA reads as TGTGCCAGCAGCTCGGACAGGGGCATAGTGGTCCACACCTTC. It encodes CASSSDRGIVVHTF.